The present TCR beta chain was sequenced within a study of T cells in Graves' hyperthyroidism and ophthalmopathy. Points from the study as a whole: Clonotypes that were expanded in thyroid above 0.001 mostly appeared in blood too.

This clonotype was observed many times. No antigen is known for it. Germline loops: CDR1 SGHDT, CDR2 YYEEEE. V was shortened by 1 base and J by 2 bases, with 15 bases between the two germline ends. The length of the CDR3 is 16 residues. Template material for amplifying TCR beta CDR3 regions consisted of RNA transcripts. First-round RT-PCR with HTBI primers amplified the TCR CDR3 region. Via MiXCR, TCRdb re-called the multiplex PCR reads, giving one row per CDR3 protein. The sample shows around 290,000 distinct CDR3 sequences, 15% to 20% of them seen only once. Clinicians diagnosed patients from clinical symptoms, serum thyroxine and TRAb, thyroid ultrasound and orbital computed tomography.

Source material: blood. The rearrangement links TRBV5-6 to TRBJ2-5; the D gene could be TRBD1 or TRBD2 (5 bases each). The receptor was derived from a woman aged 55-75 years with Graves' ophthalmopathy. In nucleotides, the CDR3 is TGTGCCAGCAGCTTGAAGGTGGGGACCAAACAAGAGACCCAGTACTTC. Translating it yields CASSLKVGTKQETQYF. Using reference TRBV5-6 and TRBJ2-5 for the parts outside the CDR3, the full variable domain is DAGVTQSPTHLIKTRGQQVTLRCSPKSGHDTVSWYQQALGQGPQFIFQYYEEEERQRGNFPDRFSGHQFPNYSSELNVNALLLGDSALYLCASSLKVGTKQETQYFGPGTRLLVL.